This T cell receptor beta chain was captured in a study of blood T cell repertoires in COVID-19. In germline, CDR1 is LNHDA, CDR2 SQIVND (reference sequence). The trim removed 6 bases at V and 7 bases at J, leaving 7 bases unmatched. This CDR3 region has 14 residues. This table comes from immunoSEQ multiplex PCR, and its TCRdb copy is limited to in-frame clones, with some not included. The table records about 130,000 clones, around nine tenths of them present only once. This receptor was obtained from a woman in her seventies with COVID-19, enrolled during active disease. The chain recombines TRBV19 with TRBJ1-5; TRBD1 matches 9 bases. The sample consisted of peripheral blood. The DNA for the CDR3 is TGTGCCAGTAGCTACAGGGGGCAAAAGCAGCCCCAGCATTTT. Protein sequence: CASSYRGQKQPQHF.